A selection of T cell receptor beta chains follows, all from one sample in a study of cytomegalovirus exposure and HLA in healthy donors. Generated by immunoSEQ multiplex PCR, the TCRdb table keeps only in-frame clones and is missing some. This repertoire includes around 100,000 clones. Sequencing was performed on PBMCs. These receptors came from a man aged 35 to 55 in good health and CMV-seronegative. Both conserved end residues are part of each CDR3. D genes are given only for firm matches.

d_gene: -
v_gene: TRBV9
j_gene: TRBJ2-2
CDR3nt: TGTGCCAGCAGCGTAACAGGCGGGGAGCTGTTTTTT
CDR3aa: CASSVTGGELFF

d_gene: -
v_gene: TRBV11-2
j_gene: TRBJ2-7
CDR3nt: TGTGCCAGCAGCTTAGACATCAGGTCCTACGAGCAGTACTTC
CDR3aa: CASSLDIRSYEQYF

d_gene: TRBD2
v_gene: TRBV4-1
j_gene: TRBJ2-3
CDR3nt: TGCGCCAGCAGCCAAGGGACTAGCGTAGGACGCACAGATACGCAGTATTTT
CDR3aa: CASSQGTSVGRTDTQYF

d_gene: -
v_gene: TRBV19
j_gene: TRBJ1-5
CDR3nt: TGTGCCAGTAGTATGGGCTCGGGATCCGGGCAGCCCCAGCATTTT
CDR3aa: CASSMGSGSGQPQHF

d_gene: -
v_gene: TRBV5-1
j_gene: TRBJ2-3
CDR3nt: TGCGCCAGCAGGGCCCTAGCCTACACAGATACGCAGTATTTT
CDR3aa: CASRALAYTDTQYF

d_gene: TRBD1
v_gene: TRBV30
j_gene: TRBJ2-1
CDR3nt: TGTGCCTGGAGTGAAAACGACAGGGGATTCTCCTACAATGAGCAGTTCTTC
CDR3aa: CAWSENDRGFSYNEQFF

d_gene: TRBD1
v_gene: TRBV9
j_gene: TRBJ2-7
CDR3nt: TGTGCCAGCAGCGTAGAAGGGACAGGGGTTCAGTACTTC
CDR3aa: CASSVEGTGVQYF

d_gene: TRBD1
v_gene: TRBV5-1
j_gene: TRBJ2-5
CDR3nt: TGCGCCAGCAGCCAGACAGGGACCCAAGAGACCCAGTACTTC
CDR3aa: CASSQTGTQETQYF

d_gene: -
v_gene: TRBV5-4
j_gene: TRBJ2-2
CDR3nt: TGTGCCAGCAGCCCATCGCAGGGTTCCGGGGAGCTGTTTTTT
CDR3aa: CASSPSQGSGELFF

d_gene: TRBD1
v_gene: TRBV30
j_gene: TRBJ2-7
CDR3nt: TGTGCCTTAGCTGGACAGGGAATCGAGCAGTACTTC
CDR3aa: CALAGQGIEQYF

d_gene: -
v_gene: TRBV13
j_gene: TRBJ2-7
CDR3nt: TGTGCCAGCAGCCGGCCCCGACAGAGGACCTACGAGCAGTACTTC
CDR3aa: CASSRPRQRTYEQYF

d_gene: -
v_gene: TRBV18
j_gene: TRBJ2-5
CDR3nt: TGTGCCAGCTCTCTTCGACAGAACCAAGAGACCCAGTACTTC
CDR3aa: CASSLRQNQETQYF

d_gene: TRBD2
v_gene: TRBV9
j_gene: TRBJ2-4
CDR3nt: TGTGCCAGCAGCGTAGGGCTAGCGGGGGGGGTGAACATTCAGTACTTC
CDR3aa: CASSVGLAGGVNIQYF

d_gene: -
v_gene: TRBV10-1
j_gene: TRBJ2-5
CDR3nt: TGCGCCAGCAGCGAGGGTAGTCGACAGACCCGTCAGTACTTC
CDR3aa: CASSEGSRQTRQYF

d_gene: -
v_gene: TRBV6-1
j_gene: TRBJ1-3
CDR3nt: TGTGCCAGCAGTGAATTACAGGGCCCAGGAAACACCATATATTTT
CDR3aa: CASSELQGPGNTIYF

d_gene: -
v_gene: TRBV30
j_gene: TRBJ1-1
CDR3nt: TGTGCCTGGAGTCGAGGACAGTCGCGAGCTTTCTTT
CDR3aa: CAWSRGQSRAFF

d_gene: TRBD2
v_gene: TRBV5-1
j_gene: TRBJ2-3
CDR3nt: TGCGCCAGCAGCGGTTCCGGGACTAGCGGGGGGCCAGATACGCAGTATTTT
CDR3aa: CASSGSGTSGGPDTQYF

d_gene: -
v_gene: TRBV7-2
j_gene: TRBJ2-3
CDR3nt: TGTGCCAGCAGCTTCTTCGGGAGTTCAGATACGCAGTATTTT
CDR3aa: CASSFFGSSDTQYF

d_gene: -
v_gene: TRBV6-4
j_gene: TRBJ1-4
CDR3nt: TGTGCCAGCAGGGGGAGCAGAGTTAGAAATGAAAAACTGTTTTTT
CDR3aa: CASRGSRVRNEKLFF

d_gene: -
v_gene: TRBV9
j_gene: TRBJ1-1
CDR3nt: TGTGCCAGCAGCCCGGTAAGGAACACTGAAGCTTTCTTT
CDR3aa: CASSPVRNTEAFF

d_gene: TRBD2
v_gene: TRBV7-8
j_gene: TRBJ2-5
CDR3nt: TGTGCCAGCAGCTGGTCTAGCGGGGCTAAAGGAGGGTACTTC
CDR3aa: CASSWSSGAKGGYF

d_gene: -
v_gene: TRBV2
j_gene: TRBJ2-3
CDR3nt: TGTGCCAGCACCGTCATTGGGGGGGGCTATACGCAGTATTTT
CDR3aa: CASTVIGGGYTQYF